The 10 T cell receptor beta chains below were found in one sample sequenced in a study of response to subunit inactivated influenza vaccine (dated by TCRdb to 2016 to 2019). Per the publication, the time point label means: 45 days after influenza vaccine administration. Receptors were amplified or captured by RT-PCR. This sample was sequenced with an Illumina HiSeq 2500. TCRdb's own reprocessing of the public reads used fastp at Q25 and MiXCR and kept productive beta chains. Each CDR3 protein appears once, grouped with its most common genes and DNA. The sample table contains roughly 570,000 distinct CDR3 sequences; only one count was recorded for 13% of them. The ten largest clones represent roughly 13% of the sample. Sequencing used PBMCs from blood, obtained around seven weeks after vaccination. The receptors were gathered from a man aged 50-60 years who received an inactivated influenza vaccine. Donor details come from another sample of the same person, matched by shared clones.

V is TRBV24-1 and J is TRBJ2-3; TRBD1 matches 10 bases. Trimming cost V 4 bases and J 4 bases; bases outside gene matches: 4. Germline-derived CDR1 and CDR2 are KGHDR and SFDVKD. The CDR3 runs to 15 residues. The DNA of the CDR3 is TGTGCCACCAGTGACCCGGGACAGGGGCCAGATACGCAGTATTTT. Amino acid sequence: CATSDPGQGPDTQYF.

This clonotype was observed a handful of times. The chain recombines TRBV20-1 with TRBJ2-5; the match to TRBD2 covers 8 bases. The CDR3 length is 16 residues. V dropped 0 bases and J dropped 4; count of bases not matched to a gene: 10. Germline V gene data show CDR1 as DFQATT and CDR2 as SNEGSKA (reference sequence). For the CDR3, the DNA is TGCAGTGCTAGAGATGATACGGGAGGGCCTGGAGAGACCCAGTACTTC. Its translation is CSARDDTGGPGETQYF.

On this clonotype itself: Just one base apart from a much larger clone, this may be a read error. This chain uses TRBV12-3 or TRBV12-4 with TRBJ2-1; TRBD2 matches 8 bases. The ends lost 7 bases at V and 5 bases at J; junction bases unmatched: 10. CDR3 length: 15 amino acids. CDR3 DNA sequence: TGTGCCAGCACCTTACTAGCGGCACTTCACAATGAGCAGTTCTTC. Translated: CASTLLAALHNEQFF.

There are many counts of this clonotype. CDR3: CSAVRTSGTDTQYF. CDR3 sequence (DNA): TGCAGTGCTGTCCGTACTAGCGGCACAGATACGCAGTATTTT. The chain joins TRBV20-1 to TRBJ2-3, with TRBD2 identical over 7 bases. This CDR3 is built from 14 residues. V shed 5 bases and J 1 base; nucleotides not matched to a gene: 6. Looked up from germline, CDR1 is DFQATT and CDR2 is SNEGSKA (reference sequence).

Ten or more counts support this clonotype. The chain links TRBV20-1 to TRBJ1-6; 8 nucleotides agree with TRBD1. This CDR3 is built from 14 residues. Losses at the gene ends were 0 bases for V and 10 bases for J; bases not matched to a gene: 5. Germline assignment: CDR1 DFQATT and CDR2 SNEGSKA (reference sequence). Written as DNA, the CDR3 is TGCAGTGCTAGAGAAGACAGGGGTAGCTCACCCCTCCACTTT. This codes for CSAREDRGSSPLHF.

There are a few counts of this clonotype. The V and J genes are TRBV5-1 and TRBJ2-7; D is possibly TRBD2 (6 bases). Germline V gives CDR1 SGHRS, CDR2 YFSETQ. Deletions cut 0 bases from V and 11 bases from J, with 18 bases between. The CDR3 is 14 residues long. This CDR3 is CASSLGQAPRREYF. The DNA for the CDR3 is TGCGCCAGCAGCTTGGGGCAGGCCCCCCGGAGGGAGTACTTC.

A remark on this clonotype: A much larger clone is a single base away; this may be a read error. The gene calls are TRBV20-1 and TRBJ2-5, with 7 bases lining up with TRBD2. Germline values: CDR1 DFQATT, CDR2 SNEGSKA (reference sequence). The CDR3 extends over 13 amino acids. CDR3 bases: TGCAGTGCTAGACTAGCGGAACAAGAGACCCACTACTTC. Translated: CSARLAEQETHYF.

The CDR3 DNA reads TGTGCCAGCAGCTTAGGGACAACGATGAACACTGAAGCTTTCTTT. Translated, it gives CASSLGTTMNTEAFF. This chain uses TRBV7-2 with TRBJ1-1; the D gene is possibly TRBD1 (5 bases). The CDR3 contains 15 residues. The ends were cut back, 1 base at V and 0 bases at J, with 9 bases in the middle. Germline CDR1 SGHTA, CDR2 FQGNSA.

This clonotype was recorded many times. The chain combines TRBV11-2 with TRBJ2-1, with 9 bases matching TRBD1. V dropped 5 bases and J dropped 4; count of bases not matched to a gene: 18. The germline gives CDR1 SGHAT, CDR2 FQNNGV. CDR3 length: 19 residues. CDR3 nucleotide sequence: TGTGCCAGCAGCGTAGGGACAGGGACCGGGGCTAGCGGATACAATGAGCAGTTCTTC. This sequence encodes CASSVGTGTGASGYNEQFF.

This clonotype has just a few counts. The gene calls are TRBV4-2 and TRBJ1-5, with D hard to call. CDR3 length: 13 amino acids. V was trimmed by 0 bases and J by 4 bases, leaving 4 bases between them. Germline V gives CDR1 LGHNA, CDR2 YNFKEQ. The CDR3 nucleotides are TGTGCCAGCAGCCAAGAGGCGAATCAGCCCCAGCATTTT. It encodes CASSQEANQPQHF.